This TCR beta chain is from a study of glioma-infiltrating T cells. Overall study results and limits: Non-neoplastic patients had below-expected tissue-blood divergence, while all gliomas exceeded expectation. Very few CDR3 sequences were shared between tissue and blood.

The CDR3 sequence is 15 residues long. Between the trimmed V and J ends, which lost 4 bases and 10 bases, there was a span of 21 bases. CDR1 SGDLS and CDR2 YYNGEE come from the germline V gene. This clonotype was counted only a few times. Its antigen is not identified. TCR alpha and beta CDR3 regions were amplified from RNA using iRepertoire nested multiplex PCR. For one-step reverse transcription and amplification, about 90-400 ng of tissue mRNA or PBMC total RNA was used. Each CDR3 protein is one row after TCRdb ran MiXCR on the multiplex PCR reads. Of 100,000 to 150,000 distinct CDR3 sequences detected, around 25% appear once; the ten largest clones hold around 28%.

The TCR sequence derives from a human donor with low-grade glioma or glioblastoma, undergoing nonglioma brain surgery, or in good health (not recorded which). The chain recombines TRBV9 with TRBJ2-1, with D possibly being TRBD1 or TRBD2 (6 bases each). The sequenced material came from glioma tissue, nonneoplastic brain tissue, or PBMCs (not recorded which). The CDR3 reads CASSPWLEGGGEQFF. The CDR3, as DNA: TGTGCCAGCAGCCCCTGGTTGGAGGGGGGCGGGGAGCAGTTCTTC.